Following are 27 T cell receptor beta chains from one sample sequenced in a study of OX40 agonist ivuxolimab in advanced cancers. Libraries were prepared through the immunoSEQ multiplex PCR assay. TCRdb carries this immuneACCESS record with in-frame sequences only. Its versions omit some clonotypes, under half of them owing to an unresolved V gene in the studies checked, with the rest unexplained. For this sample the table gives tens of thousands of clones, of which 84% were detected only once. 2.5% to 3.5% of the sample is held by the ten biggest clonotypes. The sample consisted of CD4+ or CD8+ T cells sorted from blood, taken in a trial of the OX40 agonist ivuxolimab. The origin of the receptors is an adult with an advanced solid tumor such as melanoma, head and neck, liver or kidney cancer.

This chain joins TRBV5-6 and TRBJ2-2, with 8 positions matching TRBD2. This CDR3 is built from 14 residues. V lost 4 bases to trimming and J lost 8 bases; unmatched junction nucleotides: 7. Germline CDR1 SGHDT, CDR2 YYEEEE. The DNA of the CDR3 is TGTGCCAGCAGCATACGTAGCGGGGCTGGGGAGCTGTTTTTT. This sequence encodes CASSIRSGAGELFF.

This clone came up a few times. In the same sample, other DNA sequences code for this CDR3. CDR3 nucleotide sequence: TGTGCCAGCAGCACCGACTATGGCTACACCTTC. Translation: CASSTDYGYTF. The chain uses TRBV9 and TRBJ1-2; D not resolved. This CDR3 region has 11 residues. The V gene lost 4 bases and the J gene lost 3 bases, with 4 bases spanning the gap. From germline, CDR1 is SGDLS and CDR2 YYNGEE.

The rearrangement uses TRBV19 and TRBJ2-3; TRBD1 agrees at 8 bases. Germline CDR1 reads LNHDA; CDR2 reads SQIVND (reference sequence). The CDR3 runs to 15 residues. V lost 5 bases, J lost 3 bases, and 7 bases stayed unmatched. The CDR3 DNA sequence: TGTGCCAGTAGTCCACGGACAGGGTTGACAGATACGCAGTATTTT. It translates to CASSPRTGLTDTQYF.

This clone has a handful of counts. V usage is TRBV6-1 and J usage is TRBJ1-2; no firm D call. This CDR3 is built from 15 residues. Germline V gene lookup returns CDR1 MNHNS and CDR2 SASEGT. V was pared by 0 bases and J by 8 bases, with 16 bases between. CDR3 DNA: TGTGCCAGCAGTGAAGCAGGCCAGTCCTCCGCGGGCTACACCTTC. Translated, it gives CASSEAGQSSAGYTF.

The J gene is TRBJ1-2, the V gene TRBV20-1; D gene uncertain. V lost 6 bases to trimming and J lost 5 bases, with 10 bases between them. The CDR3 length is 11 residues. Looked up from germline, CDR1 is DFQATT and CDR2 is SNEGSKA (reference sequence). CDR3: CSAVSIYGYTF. The CDR3 nucleotides read TGCAGTGCCGTTTCCATATATGGCTACACCTTC.

The chain couples TRBV6-5 to TRBJ1-1, with D possibly TRBD1 on 6 matching bases. The ends were cut back, 3 bases at V and 1 base at J, with 9 bases in the middle. Germline V gene sequence: CDR1 MNHEY, CDR2 SVGAGI. This CDR3 is built from 14 residues. The CDR3 nucleotides read TGTGCCAGCAGTTATGGACAGTCGAACACTGAAGCTTTCTTT. It specifies CASSYGQSNTEAFF.

The genes are TRBV2 and TRBJ1-6, with 8 bases lining up with TRBD1. The J segment lost 0 bases and the V segment lost 6 bases, leaving 10 bases of the junction unmatched. Germline loops: CDR1 SNHLY, CDR2 FYNNEI. This CDR3 is built from 18 residues. The CDR3 DNA reads as TGTGCCAGCAGCAGGGGGCAGGGACCAAGCTCCTATAATTCACCCCTCCACTTT. It encodes CASSRGQGPSSYNSPLHF.

The rearrangement links TRBV4-2 to TRBJ1-5; D might be TRBD1 (6 bases). With 4 bases removed from V and 5 bases from J, the gap between germline ends came to 9 bases. The CDR3 contains 13 residues. Looked up from germline, CDR1 is LGHNA and CDR2 is YNFKEQ. CDR3 bases: TGTGCCAGCAGCCCCCCAGGGGATCAGCCCCAGCATTTT. This gives the protein CASSPPGDQPQHF.

V is TRBV10-3 and J is TRBJ2-3; perhaps D is TRBD1 or TRBD2 (5 bases each). V was trimmed by 2 bases and J by 0 bases, leaving 9 bases between them. Germline V gene data show CDR1 as ENHRY and CDR2 as SYGVKD. This CDR3 has 15 amino acids. The CDR3 reads CAISEGDRSTDTQYF. Here the CDR3 DNA reads TGTGCCATCAGTGAGGGGGACCGTAGCACAGATACGCAGTATTTT.

V and J are TRBV7-2 and TRBJ2-7; 9 bases match TRBD1. The V segment lost 5 bases and the J segment 6 bases; nucleotides outside the gene matches: 8. The germline gives CDR1 SGHTA, CDR2 FQGNSA. The CDR3 is 14 residues long. CDR3 protein: CASSRDRDKSEQYF. As DNA, the CDR3 is TGTGCCAGCAGCCGGGACAGGGATAAAAGCGAGCAGTACTTC.

The rearrangement uses TRBV6-5 and TRBJ1-1; TRBD1 agrees at 8 bases. The V gene's germline CDR1 is MNHEY and CDR2 SVGAGI. With 4 bases clipped from V and 11 bases from J, the junction kept 6 bases outside the gene matches. CDR3 length equals 12 residues. CDR3 amino acids: CASSLTGAGAFF. The CDR3 DNA follows: TGTGCCAGCAGTTTGACAGGGGCGGGTGCTTTCTTT.

This chain connects TRBV9 to TRBJ1-2, with unresolved D. The germline CDR1 and CDR2 sequences are SGDLS and YYNGEE. Trimming took 0 bases from V and 4 from J, leaving 10 bases between them. The CDR3 runs to 14 residues. The CDR3 is CASSVAGLPYGYTF. The DNA of the CDR3 is TGTGCCAGCAGCGTAGCTGGCCTCCCCTATGGCTACACCTTC. Looking up the rest from reference TRBV9 and TRBJ1-2 gives the full variable domain: DSGVTQTPKHLITATGQRVTLRCSPRSGDLSVYWYQQSLDQGLQFLIQYYNGEERAKGNILERFSAQQFPDLHSELNLSSLELGDSALYFCASSVAGLPYGYTFGSGTRLTVV.

The V and J genes are TRBV11-2 and TRBJ1-2; a possible D gene is TRBD1 (5 bases). The CDR3 length is 15 residues. The V end lost 1 base, the J end lost 8 bases, and 17 bases lay between the germline ends. Germline V gene data show CDR1 as SGHAT and CDR2 as FQNNGV. The CDR3 loop reads CASSLAGDLAPGYTF. CDR3 sequence (DNA): TGTGCCAGCAGCTTAGCCGGGGACTTGGCACCCGGCTACACCTTC.

The J gene is TRBJ1-2, the V gene TRBV6-1; the match to TRBD1 covers 7 bases. With V trimmed by 6 bases and J by 10 bases, 11 bases remained unmatched. Germline values: CDR1 MNHNS, CDR2 SASEGT. The CDR3 is 13 residues long. The CDR3 region has the DNA TGTGCCAGCAGACCTCCCTGGGACAGACACTACACCTTC. Translation gives CASRPPWDRHYTF.

This clone was picked up a small number of times. The rearrangement uses TRBV7-5 and TRBJ1-5; the table names TRBD1, a call not compared with the DNA. TRBV7-5 is flagged as a pseudogene. The CDR3 consists of 17 residues. As DNA, the CDR3 is TGTGCCAGAAGCTTAGCCGCTACAGGGGGCGGGAGTCAGCCCCAGCATTTT. Amino acid sequence: CARSLAATGGGSQPQHF.

The chain combines TRBV6-1 with TRBJ2-5, with TRBD1 identical over 9 bases. Germline V lookup: CDR1 MNHNS, CDR2 SASEGT. V was pared by 7 bases and J by 5 bases, with 11 bases of the junction left unmatched. CDR3 length equals 15 residues. The CDR3 DNA is TGTGCCAGCACAGCCGGGACAGGGACTTGGGAGACCCAGTACTTC. This translates into CASTAGTGTWETQYF.

This chain connects TRBV2 to TRBJ1-1; 8 bases are a match to TRBD1. Germline V gene data show CDR1 as SNHLY and CDR2 as FYNNEI. Trimming took 3 bases from V and 10 from J; bases not matched to a gene: 4. CDR3 length: 12 amino acids. The CDR3 protein is CASSDRGRGAFF. CDR3 DNA: TGTGCCAGCAGTGACAGGGGGCGAGGAGCTTTCTTT.

As DNA, the CDR3 is TGTGCCAGCAGTCGCAGGGGGAGCACAGATACGCAGTATTTT. Its translation: CASSRRGSTDTQYF. The chain couples TRBV6-5 to TRBJ2-3; 7 bases are a match to TRBD1. Germline V gene sequence: CDR1 MNHEY, CDR2 SVGAGI. The V and J ends lost 5 bases and 0 bases, in that order; junction bases with no gene match: 2. This CDR3 spans 14 amino acids.

This clone was seen only a few times. The chain uses TRBV18 and TRBJ1-4, with TRBD1 as a possible D gene (5 bases). There are 14 residues in the CDR3. Germline assignment: CDR1 KGHSH and CDR2 LQKENI. V lost 3 bases and J lost 9, with 14 bases in between. CDR3 sequence (DNA): TGTGCCAGCTCACCTCAGGGAATGTTGCAAAAACTGTTTTTT. Amino acid sequence: CASSPQGMLQKLFF.

This chain joins TRBV10-3 and TRBJ2-2; D perhaps matches TRBD2 (6 bases). V was cut by 10 bases and J by 7 bases, with 13 bases left in between. The CDR3 totals 12 residues. The germline gives CDR1 ENHRY, CDR2 SYGVKD. This CDR3 reads CATAEGDGELFF. The CDR3 nucleotides read TGTGCCACCGCGGAGGGTGACGGGGAGCTGTTTTTT.

The V call is TRBV7-2, the J call TRBJ2-2, with no clear D. The V end lost 5 bases, the J end lost 5 bases, and 9 bases lay between the germline ends. In germline, CDR1 is SGHTA, CDR2 FQGNSA. This CDR3 is 13 amino acids long. The chain's CDR3 is CASSAGRTGELFF. CDR3 in DNA: TGTGCCAGCAGCGCCGGACGGACCGGGGAGCTGTTTTTT.

The sample holds a few counts of this clone. The chain has TRBV18 and TRBJ1-6; 7 bases match TRBD1. Germline trimming cut 5 bases from V and 3 bases from J; bases unmatched to any gene: 4. Germline V lookup: CDR1 KGHSH, CDR2 LQKENI. This CDR3 is built from 15 residues. CDR3 sequence reads: CASSTQGFYNSPLHF. CDR3 DNA: TGTGCCAGCTCAACACAGGGGTTCTATAATTCACCCCTCCACTTT. Complete variable domain (other parts from reference TRBV18 and TRBJ1-6): NAGVMQNPRHLVRRRGQEARLRCSPMKGHSHVYWYRQLPEEGLKFMVYLQKENIIDESGMPKERFSAEFPKEGPSILRIQQVVRGDSAAYFCASSTQGFYNSPLHFGNGTRLTVT.

This clone was observed a single time. The V call is TRBV6-1, the J call TRBJ1-2; D gene unclear. Germline V gene lookup returns CDR1 MNHNS and CDR2 SASEGT. Trimming pared 7 bases from V and 7 bases from J, leaving 16 bases between. The CDR3 length is 13 residues. This CDR3 reads CASNRREGSGYTF. For the CDR3, the DNA is TGTGCCAGCAACAGAAGGGAAGGGTCTGGCTACACCTTC.

J is TRBJ1-1 and V is TRBV9; unclear D gene. V gave up 0 bases and J gave up 1 base, with 10 bases separating them. The CDR3 contains 15 residues. Germline CDR1 is SGDLS and CDR2 is YYNGEE. In DNA form, the CDR3 reads TGTGCCAGCAGCGTAGGTTGGGGTGGGAACACTGAAGCTTTCTTT. Its protein product is CASSVGWGGNTEAFF.

The chain joins TRBV27 to TRBJ2-7, with no clear D. The V gene's germline CDR1 is MNHEY and CDR2 SMNVEV (reference sequence). V lost 4 bases and J 3 bases, leaving 4 bases between the germline ends. The CDR3 is 11 amino acids. CDR3 loop: CASSSYYEQYF. CDR3 nucleotide sequence: TGTGCCAGCAGTTCATACTACGAGCAGTACTTC.

The chain employs TRBV9 and TRBJ2-5; 11 nucleotides line up with TRBD2. Per germline, CDR1 SGDLS and CDR2 YYNGEE. The CDR3 contains 17 residues. After removal of 0 bases from V and 5 bases from J, the junction contained 9 bases not matched to a gene. CDR3 amino acids: CASSVGILAGGQETQYF. The CDR3, as DNA: TGTGCCAGCAGCGTAGGGATCCTAGCGGGGGGTCAGGAGACCCAGTACTTC.

The sample holds a few counts of this clone. The chain couples TRBV19 to TRBJ1-5; D remains unclear. CDR1 and CDR2 (germline): LNHDA, SQIVND (reference sequence). The CDR3 runs 16 residues. V was pared by 3 bases and J by 1 base, with 13 bases between. The CDR3 loop reads CASSISRGVSNQPQHF. The CDR3, as DNA: TGTGCCAGTAGTATCTCCCGAGGAGTGAGCAATCAGCCCCAGCATTTT.